These 16 T cell receptor beta chains were sequenced from one sample in a study of shared clonotypes between healthy human individuals. Produced via immunoSEQ multiplex PCR; TCRdb's table is partial and in-frame only. The sample lists more than 2,000,000 clones; around 90% were seen once. Sequencing used naive CD4+ T cells sorted from blood. The subset denotes: CD45RA+ positively selected. These receptor sequences come from a man between 18 and 35 years old in good health.

V usage is TRBV19 and J usage is TRBJ2-7, with D possibly being TRBD2 (5 bases). Germline values: CDR1 LNHDA, CDR2 SQIVND (reference sequence). With 5 bases removed from V and 4 bases from J, the gap between germline ends came to 24 bases. CDR3 size: 17 residues. The CDR3 bases are TGTGCCAGTAGTCCGGGCCTGCAGCGGTATAACGCTTACGAGCAGTACTTC. Its protein product is CASSPGLQRYNAYEQYF.

Turning to this clone: This sample also contains other DNA sequences that code for the same CDR3. The chain couples TRBV7-9 to TRBJ2-5; maybe TRBD2 (6 bases). Per germline, CDR1 SEHNR and CDR2 FQNEAQ (reference sequence). Trimming shortened V by 0 bases and J by 4 bases, and 9 bases separated the two germline ends. The length of the CDR3 is 14 residues. The CDR3 loop is CASSLAQGGETQYF. The CDR3, as DNA: TGTGCCAGCAGCTTAGCGCAGGGAGGAGAGACCCAGTACTTC.

The chain uses TRBV5-1 and TRBJ2-6, with 12 bases aligning to TRBD1. Germline CDR1 is SGHRS and CDR2 is YFSETQ. This CDR3 is built from 18 residues. The J segment lost 3 bases and the V segment lost 3 bases, leaving 7 bases of the junction unmatched. CDR3 region: CASSYGGQGALGANVLTF. CDR3 nucleotide sequence: TGCGCCAGCAGCTATGGGGGACAGGGGGCGCTTGGGGCCAACGTCCTGACTTTC.

The chain has TRBV4-2 and TRBJ2-7; 7 bases line up with TRBD2. The CDR3 sequence is 15 residues long. The germline V gene encodes CDR1 LGHNA and CDR2 YNFKEQ. V gave up 1 base and J gave up 2 bases; unmatched junction bases: 5. The CDR3 DNA follows: TGTGCCAGCAGCCAAGGAGACAGCGGGGCCTACGAGCAGTACTTC. Encoded protein: CASSQGDSGAYEQYF.

This chain uses TRBV6-5 with TRBJ2-5; 8 bases align to TRBD1. The germline gives CDR1 MNHEY, CDR2 SVGAGI. J gave up 4 bases and V 5 bases, and 9 bases lay outside the gene matches. The length of the CDR3 is 15 residues. CDR3 DNA: TGTGCCAGCAGTCGTGGACAGGGAAGGTTAGAGACCCAGTACTTC. Its translation: CASSRGQGRLETQYF.

The chain uses TRBV10-3 and TRBJ2-7, with 8 bases matching TRBD2. The germline CDR1 and CDR2 sequences are ENHRY and SYGVKD. Trimming cost V 2 bases and J 1 base; bases outside gene matches: 10. CDR3 length: 17 residues. The CDR3 sequence: CAISETTGGLSSYEQYF. In nucleotides, the CDR3 is TGTGCCATCAGTGAGACGACGGGAGGGCTTTCATCCTACGAGCAGTACTTC.

The J gene is TRBJ1-2, the V gene TRBV29-1, with 7 bases matching TRBD1. V was clipped by 7 bases and J by 5 bases; unmatched bases: 10. This CDR3 region has 13 residues. CDR1 and CDR2 from the germline V gene are SQVTM and ANQGSEA. In nucleotides, the CDR3 is TGCAGCGCGTATCGGGACAGAGCTTATGGCTACACCTTC. Translated, it gives CSAYRDRAYGYTF.

This chain uses TRBV18 with TRBJ2-3; D might be TRBD1 (6 bases). Trimming left V 3 bases short and J 1 base short, with 14 bases between. Germline lookup yields CDR1 KGHSH and CDR2 LQKENI. The CDR3 contains 16 residues. CDR3: CASSPYLDSRTDTQYF. CDR3 nucleotide sequence: TGTGCCAGCTCACCGTATCTGGACAGTCGCACAGATACGCAGTATTTT.

This clone was found once. This chain links TRBV13 with TRBJ2-3, with 8 bases that match TRBD2. The CDR3 has 15 amino acids. Trimming at V came to 0 bases and at J to 3 bases, leaving 2 bases not matched to a gene. Per germline, CDR1 PRHDT and CDR2 FYEKMQ (reference sequence). The CDR3 here is CASSLGAGGTDTQYF. CDR3 DNA sequence: TGTGCCAGCAGCTTAGGCGCGGGGGGAACAGATACGCAGTATTTT.

To note about this clone: This specimen includes other DNA sequences encoding the same CDR3. J is TRBJ2-1 and V is TRBV5-1, with 11 bases identical to TRBD1. Germline loops: CDR1 SGHRS, CDR2 YFSETQ. The CDR3 extends over 16 amino acids. V gave up 0 bases and J gave up 3 bases; unmatched junction bases: 2. The CDR3 spells CASSLGGTGGYNEQFF. The CDR3 DNA reads as TGCGCCAGCAGCTTGGGAGGGACAGGGGGCTACAATGAGCAGTTCTTC.

The genes are TRBV7-9 and TRBJ2-3, with TRBD1 matching over 8 bases. Germline V gene data show CDR1 as SEHNR and CDR2 as FQNEAQ (reference sequence). V shed 7 bases and J 4 bases; nucleotides not matched to a gene: 10. The length of the CDR3 is 15 residues. The CDR3 sequence: CASTPEGQVSDTQYF. The CDR3 DNA reads as TGTGCCAGCACCCCGGAGGGACAGGTCTCAGATACGCAGTATTTT.

This rearrangement joins TRBV5-1 to TRBJ2-1; unclear D gene. Looked up from germline, CDR1 is SGHRS and CDR2 is YFSETQ. The V gene lost 4 bases and the J gene lost 6 bases, with 14 bases spanning the gap. CDR3 length: 14 residues. In DNA form, the CDR3 reads TGCGCCAGCAGCACCTCCCTCGTACCCAATGAGCAGTTCTTC. Residues: CASSTSLVPNEQFF.

J is TRBJ2-1 and V is TRBV12-5; D is undetermined. V was cut by 5 bases and J by 0 bases, with 11 bases left in between. From germline, CDR1 is LGHNT and CDR2 FRNRAP. The CDR3 contains 15 residues. The CDR3 DNA follows: TGTGCTAGTGGTGCTGGCTGGAGCTCCTACAATGAGCAGTTCTTC. It codes for CASGAGWSSYNEQFF.

This chain connects TRBV7-9 to TRBJ2-3; TRBD2 is a possible D gene (7 bases). The CDR3 is 16 amino acids. Germline V gene lookup returns CDR1 SEHNR and CDR2 FQNEAQ (reference sequence). V lost 2 bases and J lost 2, with 14 bases in between. CDR3 in amino acids: CASSLNRGAYTDTQYF. DNA of the CDR3: TGTGCCAGCAGCTTAAATCGGGGGGCCTACACAGATACGCAGTATTTT.

Concerning this clone: This same CDR3 is encoded by further DNA sequences in the sample. CDR3 residues: CASSLGRQGTYEQYF. CDR3 in DNA: TGTGCCAGCAGCTTGGGGAGACAGGGAACCTACGAGCAGTACTTC. This chain links TRBV5-4 with TRBJ2-7; TRBD1 aligns across 7 bases. Germline V gene lookup returns CDR1 SGHNT and CDR2 YYREEE (reference sequence). The V and J ends lost 0 bases and 2 bases, in that order; junction bases with no gene match: 5. The CDR3 loop spans 15 amino acids.

Comment on this clone: Other DNA variants within this sample encode the same CDR3. V usage is TRBV10-3 and J usage is TRBJ1-2, with D unresolved. This CDR3 comprises 12 residues. Per germline, CDR1 ENHRY and CDR2 SYGVKD. Trimming shortened V by 2 bases and J by 5 bases, and 6 bases separated the two germline ends. The DNA for the CDR3 is TGTGCCATCAGTGAGCCGGGGTATGGCTACACCTTC. Its protein product is CAISEPGYGYTF.